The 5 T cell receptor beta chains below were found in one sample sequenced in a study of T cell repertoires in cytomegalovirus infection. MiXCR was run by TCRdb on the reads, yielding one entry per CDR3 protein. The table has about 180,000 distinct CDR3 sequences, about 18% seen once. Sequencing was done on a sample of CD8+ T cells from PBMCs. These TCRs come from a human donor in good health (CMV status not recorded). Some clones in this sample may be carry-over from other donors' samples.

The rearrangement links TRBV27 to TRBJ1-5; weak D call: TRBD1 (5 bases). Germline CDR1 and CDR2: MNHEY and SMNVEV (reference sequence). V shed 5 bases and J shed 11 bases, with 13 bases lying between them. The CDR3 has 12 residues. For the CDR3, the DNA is TGTGCCAGCAGTACGACAGACGGGGCCCAGCATTTT. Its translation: CASSTTDGAQHF.

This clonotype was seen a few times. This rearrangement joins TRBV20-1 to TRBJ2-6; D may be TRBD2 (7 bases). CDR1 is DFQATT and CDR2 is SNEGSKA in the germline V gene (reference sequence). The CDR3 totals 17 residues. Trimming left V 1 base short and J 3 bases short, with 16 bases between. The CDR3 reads CSARGPGGRFGANVLTF. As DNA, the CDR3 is TGCAGTGCTAGAGGGCCCGGGGGGCGGTTTGGGGCCAACGTCCTGACTTTC.

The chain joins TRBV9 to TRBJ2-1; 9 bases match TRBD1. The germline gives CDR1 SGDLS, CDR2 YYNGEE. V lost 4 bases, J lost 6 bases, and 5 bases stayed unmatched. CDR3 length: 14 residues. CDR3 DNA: TGTGCCAGCAGCCCTGGGACAGGGCTCAATGAGCAGTTCTTC. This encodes CASSPGTGLNEQFF.

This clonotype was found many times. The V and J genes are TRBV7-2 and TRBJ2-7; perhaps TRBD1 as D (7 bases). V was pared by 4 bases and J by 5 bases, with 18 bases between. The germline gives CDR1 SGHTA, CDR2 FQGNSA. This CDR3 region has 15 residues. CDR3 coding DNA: TGTGCCAGCAGCTCCCCGAGGGGGCGGGGCAACGAGCAGTACTTC. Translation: CASSSPRGRGNEQYF.

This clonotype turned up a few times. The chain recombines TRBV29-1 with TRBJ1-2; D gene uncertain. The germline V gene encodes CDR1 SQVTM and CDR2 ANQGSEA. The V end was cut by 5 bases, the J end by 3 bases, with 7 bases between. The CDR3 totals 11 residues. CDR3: CSVKADYGYTF. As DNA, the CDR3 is TGCAGCGTTAAGGCGGACTATGGCTACACCTTC. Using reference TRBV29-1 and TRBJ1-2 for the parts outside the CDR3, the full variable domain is SAVISQKPSRDICQRGTSLTIQCQVDSQVTMMFWYRQQPGQSLTLIATANQGSEATYESGFVIDKFPISRPNLTFSTLTVSNMSPEDSSIYLCSVKADYGYTFGSGTRLTVV.